A selection of T cell receptor beta chains follows, all from one sample in a study of blood T cell repertoires in COVID-19. Libraries were prepared by immunoSEQ multiplex PCR; TCRdb keeps only in-frame clonotypes and omits some of them. The repertoire holds 320,000 or so clones, 85% seen once, with about 2% in the top ten. Sequenced sample: PBMCs or T cells enriched from blood (not recorded which). These receptors originate from a woman aged 25 to 45 who had been exposed to COVID-19. CDR3s include the opening cysteine and the closing phenylalanine or tryptophan. Each record gives: J gene, CDR3 length, clone size, D gene, V gene, CDR3 DNA, CDR3 protein. The D gene is left open where the match is weak. Clone size is shown for a subset of rows, as once, few, many or a class of expanded clone.

>TRBJ1-1|13|-|-|TRBV5-5
TGTGCCAGCAGCTTGGCGGTGAACACTGAAGCTTTCTTT
CASSLAVNTEAFF
>TRBJ2-5|13|once|-|TRBV19
TGTGCCAGCGCCTGGGCCGCCCAAGAGACCCAGTACTTC
CASAWAAQETQYF
>TRBJ1-6|15|-|TRBD1|TRBV5-1
TGCGCCAGCAGCTTGGCACAGGGGGAGAATTCACCCCTCCACTTT
CASSLAQGENSPLHF
>TRBJ2-5|14|-|-|TRBV21-1
TGTGCCAGCAACTTGGACTATAAGGGAGAGACCCAGTACTTC
CASNLDYKGETQYF
>TRBJ1-2|15|-|TRBD1|TRBV9
TGTGCCAGCAGCGTAGAGACAGGGGCCCTCCATGGCTACACCTTC
CASSVETGALHGYTF
>TRBJ2-3|11|-|-|TRBV30
TGTGCCTGGATGTACACAGATACGCAGTATTTT
CAWMYTDTQYF
>TRBJ2-5|13|-|TRBD1|TRBV6-2/TRBV6-3
TGTGCCAGCAGTGGACAGGTTCAGGAGACCCAGTACTTC
CASSGQVQETQYF
>TRBJ2-5|15|-|-|TRBV7-6
TGTGCCAGCAGCCCCCGGGACTCGCTTCGGGAGACCCAGTACTTC
CASSPRDSLRETQYF
>TRBJ1-3|15|-|TRBD1|TRBV28
TGTGCCAGCAGTTTCGGGACAGCCTCTGGAAACACCATATATTTT
CASSFGTASGNTIYF
>TRBJ1-2|16|once|-|TRBV15
TGTGCCACCAGCAGAGATCCTTTCACAGGGAAGTATGGCTACACCTTC
CATSRDPFTGKYGYTF
>TRBJ2-5|18|-|TRBD1|TRBV27
TGTGCCAGCAGAACATTACTGAGGACAGGGACCTACCAAGAGACCCAGTACTTC
CASRTLLRTGTYQETQYF
>TRBJ2-7|15|-|TRBD2|TRBV3-1/TRBV3-2
TGTGCCAGCAGCCCCCGTCTAGCGGGAGCTGCCGAGCAGTACTTC
CASSPRLAGAAEQYF
>TRBJ2-7|14|-|-|TRBV27
TGTGCCAGCAGTCGATCCAGTGGAGGCCACGAGCAGTACTTC
CASSRSSGGHEQYF
>TRBJ2-1|16|-|TRBD2|TRBV7-3
TGTGCCAGCAGCTTAACGGGACTAGCGGGTTACAATGAGCAGTTCTTC
CASSLTGLAGYNEQFF
>TRBJ2-2|14|-|TRBD2|TRBV5-1
TGCGCCAGCAGCCTGGGGACTAGCTCCGGGGAGCTGTTTTTT
CASSLGTSSGELFF
>TRBJ1-3|15|-|TRBD1|TRBV5-1
TGCGCCAGCAGCACAGGGACAGGGGCCGGAAACACCATATATTTT
CASSTGTGAGNTIYF
>TRBJ1-2|14|few|-|TRBV4-3
TGCGCCAGCAGCCAAGTAACAAATAACTATGGCTACACCTTC
CASSQVTNNYGYTF
>TRBJ2-5|12|-|-|TRBV19
TGTGCCAGTACCCTCCGGGGGGAGACCCAGTACTTC
CASTLRGETQYF
>TRBJ1-1|15|-|-|TRBV7-9
TGTGCCAGCAGCGACAAGACATCAGAGGGCACTGAAGCTTTCTTT
CASSDKTSEGTEAFF
>TRBJ1-2|15|-|TRBD1|TRBV6-1
TGTGCCAGCAGTGAAGAGGGGGCGCCTAACTATGGCTACACCTTC
CASSEEGAPNYGYTF
>TRBJ1-1|12|-|-|TRBV28
TGTGCCAGCCAGGATCTGAACACTGAAGCTTTCTTT
CASQDLNTEAFF
>TRBJ2-1|15|-|TRBD1|TRBV7-3
TGTGCCAGCAGCCCGAGACAGGGTGTTTACAATGAGCAGTTCTTC
CASSPRQGVYNEQFF
>TRBJ1-1|15|-|-|TRBV5-1
TGCGCCAGCAGCTCTAATACAGGGATCGGAACTGAAGCTTTCTTT
CASSSNTGIGTEAFF
>TRBJ2-7|16|-|-|TRBV7-9
TGTGCCAGCAGCATTTGGCGGGGGCCTAGCTCCTACGAGCAGTACTTC
CASSIWRGPSSYEQYF
>TRBJ2-1|15|-|TRBD1|TRBV20-1
TGCAGTGCTAGTGGGGCCGGGACAGGGAAGTATAGGGAGTTCTTC
CSASGAGTGKYREFF
>TRBJ1-2|13|-|TRBD1|TRBV28
TGTGCCAGCAGATCAGACAGGGCGAGGGGCTACACCTTC
CASRSDRARGYTF
>TRBJ1-1|12|-|-|TRBV10-2
TGCGCCAGCATTTCGGTAAACACTGAAGCTTTCTTT
CASISVNTEAFF
>TRBJ2-2|12|-|-|TRBV28
TGTGCCACCCTCTTCGGCACCGGGGAGCTGTTTTTT
CATLFGTGELFF
>TRBJ2-1|14|-|-|TRBV11-2
TGTGCCAGCAACCACCTACAGGGTCCCCATGAGCAGTTCTTC
CASNHLQGPHEQFF
>TRBJ1-1|15|few|-|TRBV12-5
TGTGCTAGTGGTTTGGCGACAGCTATGAACACTGAAGCTTTCTTT
CASGLATAMNTEAFF
>TRBJ1-1|13|-|-|TRBV29-1
TGCAGCGTTGAAGGACAGTCGAACACTGAAGCTTTCTTT
CSVEGQSNTEAFF
>TRBJ1-2|12|-|-|TRBV12-3/TRBV12-4
TGTGCCAGCGGGGCAGGGTCGGATGGCTACACCTTC
CASGAGSDGYTF
>TRBJ2-3|16|-|TRBD2|TRBV30
TGTGCCTGGAGTAATAGAAAGCGGGGGGGCACAGATACGCAGTATTTT
CAWSNRKRGGTDTQYF
>TRBJ1-1|11|-|-|TRBV30
TGTGCCATAGGGGTGAACACTGAAGCTTTCTTT
CAIGVNTEAFF
>TRBJ2-3|17|-|TRBD2|TRBV27
TGTGCCAGCAGTTTGTATGGCGGGGGGTACAGCACAGATACGCAGTATTTT
CASSLYGGGYSTDTQYF
>TRBJ2-3|15|-|TRBD1|TRBV5-1
TGCGCCAGCAGCGGTATAACAGGGGGCACAGATACGCAGTATTTT
CASSGITGGTDTQYF
>TRBJ2-5|15|few|TRBD2|TRBV27
TGTGCCAGCAGTACCTCAACGGGGGGGCAACGGGCCCAGTACTTC
CASSTSTGGQRAQYF
>TRBJ1-1|15|-|-|TRBV7-2
TGTGCCAGCAGCTTAGTAGGGACACCGAACACTGAAGCTTTCTTT
CASSLVGTPNTEAFF
>TRBJ2-1|14|-|TRBD1|TRBV28
TGTGCCATCGGCCGGGACAGGGGGCGCAATGAGCAGTTCTTC
CAIGRDRGRNEQFF
>TRBJ2-7|15|-|-|TRBV28
TGTGCCAGCAGTTTACAGCTAACAGGCGCCTACGAGCAGTACTTC
CASSLQLTGAYEQYF
>TRBJ1-5|16|-|TRBD1|TRBV10-3
TGTGCCATCAGTGAGTGGGACAGGGGGTCCGGTCAGCCCCAGCATTTT
CAISEWDRGSGQPQHF
>TRBJ1-2|15|many|TRBD1|TRBV18
TGTGCCAGCTCGGACACCATTGGGACAGGGGATGGCTACACCTTC
CASSDTIGTGDGYTF
>TRBJ2-1|15|-|TRBD1|TRBV7-6
TGTGCCAGCAGCCCCAGATGGGACAGGGGCAATGAGCAGTTCTTC
CASSPRWDRGNEQFF
>TRBJ1-1|15|-|-|TRBV28
TGTGCCAGCACCCTCGGACACTCCGGGGGCACTGAAGCTTTCTTT
CASTLGHSGGTEAFF
>TRBJ1-6|15|-|-|TRBV7-8
TGTGCCAGCAGCTTAGAAGGGCAGGGTGCGACACCCCTCCACTTT
CASSLEGQGATPLHF
>TRBJ2-7|12|once|-|TRBV19
TGTGCCAGTAGTATTGGTTCGAGAGAGCAGTACTTC
CASSIGSREQYF
>TRBJ2-1|17|-|TRBD2|TRBV4-3
TGCGCCAGCAGCCAAGGACTAGCGGGGAGCTCCTACAATGAGCAGTTCTTC
CASSQGLAGSSYNEQFF
>TRBJ2-6|16|few|-|TRBV28
TGTGCCAGCAGTCGACAGCCTACCTCTGGGGCCAACGTCCTGACTTTC
CASSRQPTSGANVLTF
>TRBJ1-2|15|-|TRBD1|TRBV6-2/TRBV6-3
TGTGCCAGCAGTTACTGGGACAGGGAAGACTATGGCTACACCTTC
CASSYWDREDYGYTF
>TRBJ2-1|18|-|TRBD2|TRBV5-1
TGCGCCAGCAGCTTGGGGACTAGCGGGAAAAGCTCCTACAATGAGCAGTTCTTC
CASSLGTSGKSSYNEQFF
>TRBJ1-4|16|-|-|TRBV6-2/TRBV6-3
TGTGCCAGCAGTCAGGGACGGGGGGCAACTAATGAAAAACTGTTTTTT
CASSQGRGATNEKLFF
>TRBJ2-2|18|-|TRBD1|TRBV30
TGTGCCTGGAGCCCCAGGACAGGGCATCCGGGGAACACCGGGGAGCTGTTTTTT
CAWSPRTGHPGNTGELFF
>TRBJ1-6|12|-|-|TRBV28
TGTGCCAGCAGTCTCCGAGGGTCACCCCTCCACTTT
CASSLRGSPLHF
>TRBJ2-1|16|-|TRBD2|TRBV24-1
TGTGCCACCAGTGATTTTCGGGAGGGTTCCCACAATGAGCAGTTCTTC
CATSDFREGSHNEQFF